The 20 T cell receptor beta chains reported below all come from one sample, sequenced in a study of identical twins (dated by TCRdb to the mid-2010s). Libraries were made using 5' RACE. Reads for this sample came from an Illumina HiSeq 2000. TCRdb reran the public reads through fastp at Q25 and MiXCR, keeping productive beta chains. For every CDR3 protein sequence, its rows merge into one entry that carries the most common genes and DNA. Recorded for this sample are 250,000 to 350,000 distinct CDR3 sequences; roughly 9.7% of them occurred a single time. The ten largest account for approximately 7% of the sample. The same sample was also used in a study of yellow fever vaccine responses in identical twins.

Material: CD8+ T cells sorted from blood. The receptors shown here come from a woman aged 18-35 years in good health.

The sample holds many counts of this clonotype. The chain employs TRBV28 and TRBJ1-1, with TRBD1 identical over 7 bases. Germline V gene sequence: CDR1 MDHEN, CDR2 SYDVKM. This CDR3 is 13 amino acids long. V gave up 5 bases and J gave up 6 bases; unmatched junction bases: 6. In nucleotides, the CDR3 is TGTGCCAGCAGTCTATCGACAGGGTCTGAAGCTTTCTTT. Residues: CASSLSTGSEAFF.

This clonotype occurred many times. The chain employs TRBV7-9 and TRBJ2-5, with TRBD2 matching 12 bases. Trimming cost V 4 bases and J 2 bases; bases outside gene matches: 5. Germline-derived CDR1 and CDR2 are SEHNR and FQNEAQ (reference sequence). CDR3 length: 16 amino acids. The CDR3 DNA sequence: TGTGCCAGCAGCTCCAGACTAGCGGGGGAGCAAGAGACCCAGTACTTC. It codes for CASSSRLAGEQETQYF.

This clonotype was detected only a few times. This chain joins TRBV15 and TRBJ2-3; tentative D call: TRBD2 (6 bases). The CDR3 runs 14 residues. The germline V gene encodes CDR1 LNHNV and CDR2 YYDKDF (reference sequence). V was shortened by 3 bases and J by 2 bases, with 9 bases between the two germline ends. Here the CDR3 reads CATSRAGYTDTQYF. CDR3 coding DNA: TGTGCCACCAGCAGGGCGGGGTACACAGATACGCAGTATTTT.

This clonotype was observed at least ten times. The chain joins TRBV4-2 to TRBJ1-3, with 7 bases matching TRBD1. This CDR3 is 18 amino acids long. Looked up from germline, CDR1 is LGHNA and CDR2 is YNFKEQ. V gave up 3 bases and J gave up 4 bases; unmatched junction bases: 15. The CDR3 nucleotides are TGTGCCAGCAGCCATGACGTCCGGGACAGAAGGTTCGGAAACACCATATATTTT. Residues: CASSHDVRDRRFGNTIYF.

A few counts support this clonotype. The V gene is TRBV9, the J gene TRBJ1-1; TRBD1 matches at 7 bases. The V segment lost 0 bases and the J segment 10 bases; nucleotides outside the gene matches: 9. Germline V gene lookup returns CDR1 SGDLS and CDR2 YYNGEE. The CDR3 sequence is 14 residues long. CDR3 region: CASSVVQGGGRAFF. DNA for the CDR3: TGTGCCAGCAGCGTAGTGCAAGGGGGCGGACGAGCTTTCTTT. The whole variable domain, filled in from reference TRBV9 and TRBJ1-1, reads DSGVTQTPKHLITATGQRVTLRCSPRSGDLSVYWYQQSLDQGLQFLIQYYNGEERAKGNILERFSAQQFPDLHSELNLSSLELGDSALYFCASSVVQGGGRAFFGQGTRLTVV.

This clonotype was observed a few times. V usage is TRBV14 and J usage is TRBJ2-1; weak D call: TRBD2 (6 bases). V was clipped by 1 base and J by 6 bases, with 16 bases between them. In germline, CDR1 is SGHDN, CDR2 FVKESK. The CDR3 has 16 amino acids. CDR3 amino acids: CASSQGSEGHLNEQFF. The CDR3 coding sequence is TGTGCCAGCAGCCAAGGATCGGAGGGCCACCTCAATGAGCAGTTCTTC.

This clonotype has only a few counts. The chain is built from TRBV3-1 and TRBJ2-1, with 12 bases matching TRBD2. The CDR3 spans 19 residues. The trim removed 0 bases at V and 4 bases at J, leaving 10 bases unmatched. The germline gives CDR1 LGHDT, CDR2 YNNKEL (reference sequence). CDR3: CASSQDVGELAGGYNEQFF. CDR3 bases: TGTGCCAGCAGCCAAGATGTAGGGGAACTAGCGGGGGGTTACAATGAGCAGTTCTTC.

The rearrangement joins TRBV29-1 to TRBJ2-1, with TRBD2 as a possible D gene (7 bases). There are 14 residues in the CDR3. Germline loops: CDR1 SQVTM, CDR2 ANQGSEA. Trimming left V 7 bases short and J 2 bases short, with 15 bases between. The CDR3 region is CSARDGGPYNEQFF. Here the CDR3 DNA reads TGCAGCGCCCGGGACGGGGGGCCCTACAATGAGCAGTTCTTC.

This clonotype was observed a handful of times. The chain couples TRBV4-1 to TRBJ2-7; the D call may be TRBD1 or TRBD2 (5 bases each). Per germline, CDR1 MGHRA and CDR2 YSYEKL. V lost 0 bases and J lost 3, with 15 bases in between. This CDR3 is built from 16 residues. This CDR3 is CASSQEADWTNYEQYF. CDR3 nucleotide sequence: TGCGCCAGCAGCCAAGAGGCGGACTGGACAAACTACGAGCAGTACTTC.

This clonotype has only a few counts. This chain links TRBV20-1 with TRBJ2-7; a possible D gene is TRBD1 (6 bases). Trimming pared 7 bases from V and 6 bases from J, leaving 19 bases between. This CDR3 comprises 13 residues. The germline gives CDR1 DFQATT, CDR2 SNEGSKA (reference sequence). The CDR3 here is CSGSGQFSLEQYF. DNA of the CDR3: TGCAGTGGTTCGGGACAATTTTCTCTCGAGCAGTACTTC.

In this sample, this clonotype turned up a few times. The CDR3 DNA reads as TGTGCCAGCAGTGACACGACAGGGTCCGGGGAGCTGTTTTTT. It specifies CASSDTTGSGELFF. V is TRBV6-4 and J is TRBJ2-2; 7 bases fit TRBD1. The J segment lost 6 bases and the V segment lost 2 bases, leaving 3 bases of the junction unmatched. Per germline, CDR1 MRHNA and CDR2 SNTAGT. The CDR3 is 14 residues long.

This chain connects TRBV11-2 to TRBJ2-3; 7 bases agree with TRBD2. V lost 6 bases and J lost 2; bases outside the gene matches: 5. The length of the CDR3 is 14 residues. Looked up from germline, CDR1 is SGHAT and CDR2 is FQNNGV. The CDR3 DNA is TGTGCCAGCAGAGCGGGGCCCTTCACAGATACGCAGTATTTT. It translates to CASRAGPFTDTQYF.

The chain is built from TRBV28 and TRBJ2-2; D remains ambiguous. CDR1 is MDHEN and CDR2 is SYDVKM in the germline V gene. The CDR3 runs 12 residues. V was pared by 3 bases and J by 6 bases, with 5 bases between. The CDR3 DNA sequence: TGTGCCAGCAGTTTCTCTCCCGGGGAGCTGTTTTTT. Its translation is CASSFSPGELFF.

A few counts support this clonotype. The rearrangement links TRBV6-2 or TRBV6-3 to TRBJ2-2; D unresolved. CDR1 is MNHEY and CDR2 is SVGEGT in the germline V gene. There are 13 residues in the CDR3. Trimming removed 3 bases from V and 7 bases from J, with 9 bases in between. For the CDR3, the DNA is TGTGCCAGCAGTTATGTAAGAAACGGGGAGCTGTTTTTT. This gives the protein CASSYVRNGELFF.

This clonotype was detected many times. J is TRBJ2-7 and V is TRBV20-1; no clear D gene. V lost 0 bases and J 2 bases, leaving 14 bases between the germline ends. This CDR3 is built from 15 residues. Germline CDR1 is DFQATT and CDR2 is SNEGSKA (reference sequence). The CDR3 spells CSARDFLDDPYEQYF. The CDR3 nucleotides are TGCAGTGCTAGAGATTTTCTGGATGATCCCTACGAGCAGTACTTC.

The chain uses TRBV2 and TRBJ2-1; D possibly matches TRBD1 or TRBD2 (5 bases each). The CDR3 length is 11 residues. Germline V gives CDR1 SNHLY, CDR2 FYNNEI. V was trimmed by 3 bases and J by 11 bases, leaving 8 bases between them. CDR3 bases: TGTGCCAGCAGTGATTGGGACCAGCAGTTCTTC. Its translation: CASSDWDQQFF.

This clonotype appeared many times. The chain is built from TRBV9 and TRBJ2-1; 9 bases are a match to TRBD1. The CDR3 has 19 amino acids. Germline CDR1 is SGDLS and CDR2 is YYNGEE. V dropped 0 bases and J dropped 0; count of bases not matched to a gene: 10. The CDR3 DNA reads TGTGCCAGCAGCGTAGGGGGACAGGGTCCTCCAAGCTCCTACAATGAGCAGTTCTTC. As protein: CASSVGGQGPPSSYNEQFF. Full variable domain (outside the CDR3, taken from reference TRBV9 and TRBJ2-1): DSGVTQTPKHLITATGQRVTLRCSPRSGDLSVYWYQQSLDQGLQFLIQYYNGEERAKGNILERFSAQQFPDLHSELNLSSLELGDSALYFCASSVGGQGPPSSYNEQFFGPGTRLTVL.

There are a few counts of this clonotype. The V call is TRBV5-1, the J call TRBJ2-5, with 9 bases aligning to TRBD2. The CDR3 loop spans 17 amino acids. The J segment lost 5 bases and the V segment lost 6 bases, leaving 17 bases of the junction unmatched. CDR1 is SGHRS, CDR2 YFSETQ, per germline. The CDR3 DNA reads TGCGCCAGCAACCAAGGGCCCGGGACTAGCTTTACCGAGACCCAGTACTTC. Translation gives CASNQGPGTSFTETQYF.

This clonotype was picked up a small number of times. The chain carries TRBV7-3 and TRBJ2-3; D is perhaps TRBD2 (6 bases). V was clipped by 5 bases and J by 6 bases, with 21 bases between them. The CDR3 is 16 residues long. Germline V gene sequence: CDR1 SGHTA, CDR2 FQGTGA. This chain's CDR3 is CASSLSGGVGADTQYF. Written as DNA, the CDR3 is TGTGCCAGCAGCCTCAGTGGAGGGGTTGGTGCTGATACGCAGTATTTT. Supplemented by reference TRBV7-3 and TRBJ2-3, the full variable domain reads GAGVSQTPSNKVTEKGKYVELRCDPISGHTALYWYRQSLGQGPEFLIYFQGTGAADDSGLPNDRFFAVRPEGSVSTLKIQRTERGDSAVYLCASSLSGGVGADTQYFGPGTRLTVL.

The gene calls are TRBV20-1 and TRBJ2-6, with D perhaps matching TRBD1 (5 bases). V lost 2 bases and J 2 bases, leaving 10 bases between the germline ends. The CDR3 is 15 amino acids. Germline values: CDR1 DFQATT, CDR2 SNEGSKA (reference sequence). The CDR3 bases are TGCAGTGCTAGACACTGGGGCGCTGGGGCCAACGTCCTGACTTTC. Protein: CSARHWGAGANVLTF.